What follows are 22 T cell receptor beta chains derived from one specimen sequenced in a study of blood T cells in healthy people across ages. A second PCR of roughly 7 to 11 cycles used a sample-barcoded 5' primer and a J-beta primer mix. TCRdb processed the 5' RACE reads anew with MiXCR; each CDR3 protein has one entry. The table has roughly 800,000 distinct CDR3 sequences, roughly 64% seen once. Sequencing was carried out using blood. These receptor sequences come from a man under 40 in good health.

The chain joins TRBV15 to TRBJ2-4; D is undetermined. CDR1 is LNHNV, CDR2 YYDKDF, per germline (reference sequence). This CDR3 contains 17 residues. Trimming pared 3 bases from V and 5 bases from J, leaving 20 bases between. This CDR3 reads CATSRPGGYGIQNIQYF. As DNA, the CDR3 is TGTGCCACCAGCAGGCCTGGCGGTTATGGTATCCAAAACATTCAGTACTTC.

CDR3 nucleotides: TGCAGTGCTAGAGATCCCAGGCGGGAAGAGCAGTTCTTC. It specifies CSARDPRREEQFF. The chain combines TRBV20-1 with TRBJ2-1; the D gene is possibly TRBD2 (6 bases). Germline CDR1 DFQATT, CDR2 SNEGSKA (reference sequence). The CDR3 runs 13 residues. V was pared by 0 bases and J by 10 bases, with 13 bases between.

This chain connects TRBV2 to TRBJ1-2; D remains ambiguous. The CDR3 sequence is 12 residues long. CDR1 and CDR2 from the germline V gene are SNHLY and FYNNEI. V shed 7 bases and J shed 2 bases, with 8 bases lying between them. CDR3: CASTIQNYGYTF. The CDR3 nucleotides are TGTGCCAGCACCATACAGAACTATGGCTACACCTTC. The whole variable domain, filled in from reference TRBV2 and TRBJ1-2, reads EPEVTQTPSHQVTQMGQEVILRCVPISNHLYFYWYRQILGQKVEFLVSFYNNEISEKSEIFDDQFSVERPDGSNFTLKIRSTKLEDSAMYFCASTIQNYGYTFGSGTRLTVV.

The CDR3 is CASSSSEGGNYGYTF. As DNA, the CDR3 is TGTGCCAGCAGTTCCTCGGAAGGGGGAAACTATGGCTACACCTTC. The chain carries TRBV6-5 and TRBJ1-2, with a tentative D call TRBD1 (6 bases). The CDR3 sequence is 15 residues long. With 4 bases removed from V and 2 bases from J, the gap between germline ends came to 14 bases. Germline loops: CDR1 MNHEY, CDR2 SVGAGI.

The rearrangement links TRBV4-2 to TRBJ1-2; weak D call: TRBD1 (5 bases). Germline V gene data show CDR1 as LGHNA and CDR2 as YNFKEQ. The CDR3 has 15 residues. The V end was cut by 0 bases, the J end by 6 bases, with 14 bases between. CDR3 coding DNA: TGTGCCAGCAGCCAAGATGGAAACAGGATGGATGGCTACACCTTC. This sequence encodes CASSQDGNRMDGYTF.

J is TRBJ2-1 and V is TRBV7-6, with D tentatively TRBD2 (5 bases). CDR1 and CDR2 (germline): SGHVS, FNYEAQ. The CDR3 contains 15 residues. V was pared by 3 bases and J by 4 bases, with 13 bases between. The CDR3, as DNA: TGTGCCAGCAGCTTGGGGAGCGTCAGATACAATGAGCAGTTCTTC. It translates to CASSLGSVRYNEQFF.

This clonotype showed up just a few times. This chain links TRBV5-1 with TRBJ2-5, with a tentative D call TRBD2 (5 bases). The CDR3 is made up of 14 amino acids. With 5 bases removed from V and 2 bases from J, the gap between germline ends came to 13 bases. Germline CDR1 and CDR2: SGHRS and YFSETQ. This CDR3 reads CASRRGLEQETQYF. The DNA of the CDR3 is TGCGCCAGCAGACGAGGACTCGAACAAGAGACCCAGTACTTC.

The J gene is TRBJ2-3, the V gene TRBV12-5; 7 nucleotides line up with TRBD2. The J segment lost 6 bases and the V segment lost 3 bases, leaving 6 bases of the junction unmatched. This CDR3 is 14 amino acids long. CDR1 LGHNT and CDR2 FRNRAP come from the germline V gene. The CDR3 loop reads CASGFWRGSDTQYF. The CDR3 DNA is TGTGCTAGTGGTTTTTGGCGGGGGAGCGATACGCAGTATTTT.

V and J are TRBV5-6 and TRBJ2-4; D remains ambiguous. Germline V gene data show CDR1 as SGHDT and CDR2 as YYEEEE. The V end was cut by 4 bases, the J end by 6 bases, with 8 bases between. The CDR3 totals 12 residues. CDR3 loop: CASSRLGNIQYF. The CDR3 nucleotides are TGTGCCAGCAGCCGCCTTGGAAACATTCAGTACTTC.

This chain uses TRBV19 with TRBJ2-5; TRBD2 matches at 8 bases. The CDR3 is 14 amino acids. Germline assignment: CDR1 LNHDA and CDR2 SQIVND (reference sequence). Losses at the gene ends were 0 bases for V and 7 bases for J; bases not matched to a gene: 4. The CDR3 DNA sequence: TGTGCCAGTAGTATAGATCGGCTAGCGGGGACCCAGTACTTC. This encodes CASSIDRLAGTQYF.

This chain links TRBV20-1 with TRBJ2-5; TRBD2 matches at 9 bases. With the DNA end fitting TRBJ2-7 better, the J assignment may be wrong. Germline V lookup: CDR1 DFQATT, CDR2 SNEGSKA (reference sequence). CDR3 size: 14 residues. The CDR3 DNA follows: TGCAGTGCTAGAATCGCGGGAGGGCCCCGCGAGCAGTACTTC. As protein: CSARIAGGPREQYF.

V usage is TRBV3-1 and J usage is TRBJ2-5; D gene uncertain. Germline assignment: CDR1 LGHDT and CDR2 YNNKEL (reference sequence). V was shortened by 1 base and J by 1 base, with 7 bases between the two germline ends. The CDR3 length is 14 residues. The CDR3 nucleotides read TGTGCCAGCAGCCAAGTTTCAGCCCAAGAGACCCAGTACTTC. Amino acids: CASSQVSAQETQYF.

The chain recombines TRBV2 with TRBJ2-3; maybe TRBD1 (5 bases). This CDR3 has 11 residues. Deletions cut 5 bases from V and 6 bases from J, with 6 bases between. Germline V gene sequence: CDR1 SNHLY, CDR2 FYNNEI. The CDR3 DNA reads as TGTGCCAGCAGTTACAGGGATACGCAGTATTTT. Amino acids: CASSYRDTQYF.

This clonotype showed up just a few times. This chain links TRBV6-5 with TRBJ2-7; 8 bases agree with TRBD1. TRBJ2-5 explains the end of the DNA better; the J call may be wrong. The CDR3 loop spans 15 amino acids. Looked up from germline, CDR1 is MNHEY and CDR2 is SVGAGI. CDR3 coding DNA: TGTGCCAGCAGTTATTCCGGACAGGGAGACGGGACCCAGTACTTC. Its protein product is CASSYSGQGDGTQYF.

The rearrangement joins TRBV29-1 to TRBJ2-3; D gene unclear. The germline CDR1 and CDR2 sequences are SQVTM and ANQGSEA. The CDR3 spans 12 residues. Trimming left V 4 bases short and J 5 bases short, with 10 bases between. The CDR3 DNA sequence: TGCAGCGTTGTCGATTCGGGAGATACGCAGTATTTT. The encoded protein is CSVVDSGDTQYF.

In its sample, this clonotype was seen many times. V gene TRBV30 combines with J gene TRBJ1-5; no definite D call. The CDR3 contains 13 residues. Trimming cost V 0 bases and J 4 bases, with 7 bases left between them. Per germline, CDR1 GTSNPN and CDR2 SVGIG (reference sequence). CDR3 residues: CAWSVERNQPQHF. The CDR3, as DNA: TGTGCCTGGAGTGTGGAGAGAAATCAGCCCCAGCATTTT.

This clonotype appeared a few times. The chain recombines TRBV6-5 with TRBJ2-4, with TRBD1 matching 7 bases. The DNA end is a closer match to TRBJ2-7, so the J assignment may be wrong. The CDR3 extends over 14 amino acids. Germline CDR1 reads MNHEY; CDR2 reads SVGAGI. The CDR3 here is CASTTPGQPYEQYF. DNA of the CDR3: TGTGCCAGCACCACTCCGGGACAGCCTTACGAGCAGTACTTC.

The chain combines TRBV7-6 with TRBJ1-2; TRBD1 agrees at 10 bases. From germline, CDR1 is SGHVS and CDR2 FNYEAQ. V lost 5 bases, J lost 8 bases, and 8 bases stayed unmatched. The CDR3 sequence is 14 residues long. The CDR3 reads CASSPPGQGYGYTF. In DNA, the CDR3 is TGTGCCAGCAGCCCACCGGGACAGGGGTACGGCTACACCTTC.

This chain joins TRBV2 and TRBJ2-5, with 7 bases lining up with TRBD2. CDR3 size: 20 residues. V was clipped by 7 bases and J by 1 base; unmatched bases: 24. Germline CDR1 SNHLY, CDR2 FYNNEI. DNA for the CDR3: TGTGCCAGCACGATCCCGGCGCGAGGGGCTAGCGGACGCATCCAAGAGACCCAGTACTTC. Translating gives CASTIPARGASGRIQETQYF.

The gene calls are TRBV11-3 and TRBJ2-1, with D tentatively TRBD2 (6 bases). The CDR3 is 16 amino acids. Trimming stripped 5 bases from V and 4 bases from J, with 18 bases between. Germline V lookup: CDR1 SGHNT, CDR2 YENEEA. The CDR3 DNA reads TGTGCCAGCAGCCTCGACCTCAGCGGAGGGTACAATGAGCAGTTCTTC. It codes for CASSLDLSGGYNEQFF.

As to this clonotype: One end of the junction does not line up with germline, which may come from a read error. V gene TRBV7-2 combines with J gene TRBJ2-5, with TRBD2 matching 10 bases. This CDR3 has 16 amino acids. Germline values: CDR1 SGHTA, CDR2 FQGNSA. CDR3 amino acids: CASSLVWSGRGETRYF. The CDR3 region has the DNA TGTGCCAGCAGCTTAGTATGGAGCGGGAGGGGAGAGACCCGGTACTTC.

The chain joins TRBV20-1 to TRBJ2-1, with 11 bases lining up with TRBD2. The ends lost 5 bases at V and 5 bases at J; junction bases unmatched: 5. Per germline, CDR1 DFQATT and CDR2 SNEGSKA (reference sequence). The CDR3 has 14 amino acids. CDR3 amino acids: CSAGGLAEHNEQFF. DNA of the CDR3: TGCAGTGCTGGGGGACTAGCGGAGCACAATGAGCAGTTCTTC.